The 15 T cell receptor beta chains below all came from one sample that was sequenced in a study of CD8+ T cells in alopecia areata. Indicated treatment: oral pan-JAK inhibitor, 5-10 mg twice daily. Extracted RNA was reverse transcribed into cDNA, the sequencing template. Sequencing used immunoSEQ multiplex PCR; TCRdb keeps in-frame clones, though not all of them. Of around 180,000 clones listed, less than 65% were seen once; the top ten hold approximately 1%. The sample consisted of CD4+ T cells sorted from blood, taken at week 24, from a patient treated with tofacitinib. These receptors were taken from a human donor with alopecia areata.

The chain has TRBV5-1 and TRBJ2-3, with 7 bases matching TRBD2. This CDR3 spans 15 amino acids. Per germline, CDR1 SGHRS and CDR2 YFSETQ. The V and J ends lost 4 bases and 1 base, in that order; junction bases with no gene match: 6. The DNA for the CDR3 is TGCGCCAGCAGCCTCCTCGCGGGGGGCACAGATACGCAGTATTTT. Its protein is CASSLLAGGTDTQYF.

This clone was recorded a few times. The DNA of the CDR3 is TGTGCCTCGCTAGAAGGGGGCTACAATGAGCAGTTCTTC. It encodes CASLEGGYNEQFF. The chain joins TRBV2 to TRBJ2-1; D perhaps matches TRBD1 (6 bases). Trimming removed 11 bases from V and 3 bases from J, with 14 bases in between. CDR1 is SNHLY and CDR2 is FYNNEI in the germline V gene. The CDR3 runs to 13 residues.

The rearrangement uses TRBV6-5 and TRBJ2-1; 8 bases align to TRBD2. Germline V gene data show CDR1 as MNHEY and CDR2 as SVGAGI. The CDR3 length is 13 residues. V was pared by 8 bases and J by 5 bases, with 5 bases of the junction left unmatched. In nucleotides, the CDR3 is TGTGCCAGCCGATTAGCGGGGAACAATGAGCAGTTCTTC. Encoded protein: CASRLAGNNEQFF.

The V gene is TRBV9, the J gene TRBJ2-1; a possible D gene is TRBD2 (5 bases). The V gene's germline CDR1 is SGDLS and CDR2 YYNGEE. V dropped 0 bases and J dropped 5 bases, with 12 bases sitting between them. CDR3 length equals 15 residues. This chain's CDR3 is CASSVGGLQNNEQFF. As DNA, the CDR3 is TGTGCCAGCAGCGTAGGCGGACTCCAAAACAATGAGCAGTTCTTC.

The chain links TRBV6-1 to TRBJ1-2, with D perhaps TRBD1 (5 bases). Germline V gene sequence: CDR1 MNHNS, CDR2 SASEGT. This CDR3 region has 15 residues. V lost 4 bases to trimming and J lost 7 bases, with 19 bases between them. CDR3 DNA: TGTGCCAGCAGTGGAGGGGCCGCCGGCGCGAGTGGCTACACCTTC. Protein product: CASSGGAAGASGYTF.

The CDR3 sequence is CSVEEVEAFF. The CDR3 DNA follows: TGCAGCGTTGAGGAGGTGGAAGCTTTCTTT. The genes are TRBV29-1 and TRBJ1-1; unclear D gene. Deletions cut 3 bases from V and 8 bases from J, with 7 bases between. The CDR3 covers 10 residues. Germline V gene lookup returns CDR1 SQVTM and CDR2 ANQGSEA.

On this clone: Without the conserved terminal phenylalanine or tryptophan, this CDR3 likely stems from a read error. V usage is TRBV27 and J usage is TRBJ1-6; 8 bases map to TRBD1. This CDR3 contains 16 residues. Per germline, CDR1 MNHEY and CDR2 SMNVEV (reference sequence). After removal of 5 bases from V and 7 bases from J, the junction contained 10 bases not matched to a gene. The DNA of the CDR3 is TGTGCCAGCAGTCAATGGACCGGGACAGGCAATTCACCCCTCCACTCT. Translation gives CASSQWTGTGNSPLHS.

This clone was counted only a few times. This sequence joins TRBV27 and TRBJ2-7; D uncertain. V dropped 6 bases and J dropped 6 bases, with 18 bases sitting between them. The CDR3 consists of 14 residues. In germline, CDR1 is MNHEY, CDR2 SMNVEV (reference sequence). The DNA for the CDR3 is TGTGCCAGCAGCCTCAACCGGGTCTCTACCGAGCAGTACTTC. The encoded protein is CASSLNRVSTEQYF.

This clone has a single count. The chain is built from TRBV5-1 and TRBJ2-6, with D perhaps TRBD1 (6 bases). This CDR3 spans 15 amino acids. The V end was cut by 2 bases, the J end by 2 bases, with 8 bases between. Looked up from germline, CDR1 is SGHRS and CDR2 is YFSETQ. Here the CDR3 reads CASSLNRAGANVLTF. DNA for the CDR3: TGCGCCAGCAGCTTAAACAGGGCTGGGGCCAACGTCCTGACTTTC. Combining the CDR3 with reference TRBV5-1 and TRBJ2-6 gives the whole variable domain KAGVTQTPRYLIKTRGQQVTLSCSPISGHRSVSWYQQTPGQGLQFLFEYFSETQRNKGNFPGRFSGRQFSNSRSEMNVSTLELGDSALYLCASSLNRAGANVLTFGAGSRLTVL.

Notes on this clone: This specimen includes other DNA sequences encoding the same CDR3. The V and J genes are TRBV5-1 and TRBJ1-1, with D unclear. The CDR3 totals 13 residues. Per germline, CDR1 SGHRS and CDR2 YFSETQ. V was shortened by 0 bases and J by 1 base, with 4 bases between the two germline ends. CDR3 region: CASSLAGNTEAFF. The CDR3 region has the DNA TGCGCCAGCAGCTTGGCTGGGAACACTGAAGCTTTCTTT.

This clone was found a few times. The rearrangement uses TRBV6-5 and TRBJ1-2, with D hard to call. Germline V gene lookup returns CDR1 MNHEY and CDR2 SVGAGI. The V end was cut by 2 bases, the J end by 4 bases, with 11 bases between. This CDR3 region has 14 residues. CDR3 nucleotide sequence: TGTGCCAGCAGTTACGACCGGTTGGGCTATGGCTACACCTTC. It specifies CASSYDRLGYGYTF.

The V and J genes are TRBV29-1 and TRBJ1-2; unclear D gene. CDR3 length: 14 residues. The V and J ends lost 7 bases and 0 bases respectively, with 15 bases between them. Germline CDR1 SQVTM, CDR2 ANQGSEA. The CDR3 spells CSGGDLETNYGYTF. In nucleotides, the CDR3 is TGCAGCGGGGGTGACCTAGAAACTAACTATGGCTACACCTTC.

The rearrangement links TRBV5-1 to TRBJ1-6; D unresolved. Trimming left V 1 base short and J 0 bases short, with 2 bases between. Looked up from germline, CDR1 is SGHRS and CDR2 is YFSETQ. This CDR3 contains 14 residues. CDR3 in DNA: TGCGCCAGCAGCTTGAGCTCCTATAATTCACCCCTCCACTTT. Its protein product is CASSLSSYNSPLHF.

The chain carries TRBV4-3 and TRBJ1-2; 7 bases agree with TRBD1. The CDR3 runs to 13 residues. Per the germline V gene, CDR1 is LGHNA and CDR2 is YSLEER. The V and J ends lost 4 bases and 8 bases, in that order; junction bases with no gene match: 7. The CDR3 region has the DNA TGCGCCAGCAGCCGCGGACAGGTCGGGGGCTACACCTTC. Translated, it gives CASSRGQVGGYTF.

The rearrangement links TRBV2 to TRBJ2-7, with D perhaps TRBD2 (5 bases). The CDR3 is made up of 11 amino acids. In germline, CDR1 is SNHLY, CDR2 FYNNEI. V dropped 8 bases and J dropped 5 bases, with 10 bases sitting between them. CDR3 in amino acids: CASAVEDEQYF. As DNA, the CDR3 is TGTGCCAGCGCCGTGGAGGACGAGCAGTACTTC.